The rows below give T cell receptor beta chains drawn from one sample of a study of Tregs in tolerant kidney transplant recipients. Sequenced by immunoSEQ multiplex PCR; TCRdb stores in-frame clones only, minus some. This table holds 90,000 or so clones, roughly 92% found once. The sequencing input was CD8+ T cells from blood. The receptors were sampled from a human donor in good health. CDR3s include the opening cysteine and the closing phenylalanine or tryptophan. The D gene is left open where the match is weak. Some rows have no size entry. The others give once, few or many, or a class for an expanded clone.

clone_size d_call j_call v_call cdr3_nt cdr3_aa
NA NA TRBJ2-5 TRBV5-6 TGTGCCAGCAGCTTGGAGGAGGGTTGGTACCAAGAGACCCAGTACTTC CASSLEEGWYQETQYF
NA NA TRBJ1-6 TRBV13 TGTGCCAGCAGCTCGGGGGGGACAAATTCACCCCTCCACTTT CASSSGGTNSPLHF
once TRBD1 TRBJ2-3 TRBV5-4 TGTGCCAGCAGCAGCAGGGACAGGATACGCACAGATACGCAGTATTTT CASSSRDRIRTDTQYF
NA TRBD2 TRBJ2-1 TRBV27 TGTGCCAGCAGCGCGGAATGGTCTAGCGGGCCACAGTTCTTC CASSAEWSSGPQFF
NA NA TRBJ2-5 TRBV7-8 TGTGCCAGCAGCCAACAAGGTGGGGCGTCAGAGACCCAGTACTTC CASSQQGGASETQYF
NA NA TRBJ2-7 TRBV10-3 TGTGCCATCGGAGGGTCCGGGGGACTCTCCGAGCAGTACTTC CAIGGSGGLSEQYF
NA NA TRBJ1-5 TRBV4-2 TGTGCCAGCAGCCAAGAGGGCGGTAGCAATCAGCCCCAGCATTTT CASSQEGGSNQPQHF
NA TRBD2 TRBJ2-5 TRBV11-2 TGTGCCAGCAGCGACCTAGCGGGGGGGGGACAAGAGACCCAGTACTTC CASSDLAGGGQETQYF
once NA TRBJ2-5 TRBV11-2 TGTGCCAGCAGCCGTAGACTAGAAGAGACCCAGTACTTC CASSRRLEETQYF
NA TRBD1 TRBJ1-2 TRBV10-3 TGTGCCACCCGGGACAGGGAAGCTAACTATGGCTACACCTTC CATRDREANYGYTF
NA TRBD2 TRBJ2-7 TRBV13 TGTGCCAGCAGCTTAGGTATGGGACTAGCGGACACCTACGAGCAGTACTTC CASSLGMGLADTYEQYF
NA NA TRBJ2-7 TRBV27 TGTGCCAGCAGTCTAAGACAGGCCAGCTCCTACGAGCAGTACTTC CASSLRQASSYEQYF